These T cell receptor beta chains were read from a single sample in a study of blood T cell repertoires in COVID-19. Sequenced by immunoSEQ multiplex PCR; TCRdb stores in-frame clones only, minus some. This table has fewer than 300,000 clones, around 87% appearing once. The sequenced material came from peripheral blood. The source of these receptors is a woman between 50 and 59 years old with acute or convalescent COVID-19. CDR3s include the opening cysteine and the closing phenylalanine or tryptophan. The D gene is left open where the match is weak. Not all rows give a size; the values are once, few, many and, for expanded clones, a class.

d_call clone_size cdr3_length j_call v_call cdr3_nt cdr3_aa
TRBD2 . 14 TRBJ2-1 TRBV5-4 TGTGCCAGCAGCTTGGGCGGGAGGTCGAGGGAGCAGTTCTTC CASSLGGRSREQFF
TRBD2 . 15 TRBJ2-3 TRBV7-3 TGTGCCAGCAGCTTAGCGGGAGGCCGAACAGATACGCAGTATTTT CASSLAGGRTDTQYF
. . 8 TRBJ1-2 TRBV29-1 TGCAGCGTCGGGGGCTACACCTTC CSVGGYTF
TRBD2 . 17 TRBJ2-2 TRBV5-1 TGCGCCAGCAGCTTGGCCTTAGGGGACTACGGCACCGGGGAGCTGTTTTTT CASSLALGDYGTGELFF
. . 11 TRBJ1-2 TRBV29-1 TGCAGCGTTGGGCACAACTATGGCTACACCTTC CSVGHNYGYTF
. . 15 TRBJ2-7 TRBV6-2/TRBV6-3 TGTGCCAGCAGTTACGGGGCGTCCAGCTCCTACGAGCAGTACTTC CASSYGASSSYEQYF
TRBD2 . 15 TRBJ2-7 TRBV7-2 TGTGCCAGCAGCTTAGCGACTAGCGGGGCCTACGAGCAGTACTTC CASSLATSGAYEQYF
TRBD1 . 14 TRBJ1-5 TRBV19 TGTGCCAGTGGAAGGGGGCAGGGCAATCAGCCCCAGCATTTT CASGRGQGNQPQHF
TRBD2 . 18 TRBJ2-1 TRBV7-8 TGTGCCAGCAGCCCGGGACTAGCGGGGCAGAGCTCCTACAATGAGCAGTTCTTC CASSPGLAGQSSYNEQFF
. . 16 TRBJ1-5 TRBV5-1 TGCGCCAGCAGCCCGGGACGGGGGGGGAGCAATCAGCCCCAGCATTTT CASSPGRGGSNQPQHF
. . 13 TRBJ2-5 TRBV4-1 TGCGCCAGCAGCCTGGCGGGACTTGAGGCCCAGTACTTC CASSLAGLEAQYF
TRBD2 . 17 TRBJ2-3 TRBV9 TGTGCCAGCAGCGTTCTCTCTATAGCGGGCTTCGGGGATACGCAGTATTTT CASSVLSIAGFGDTQYF
TRBD2 . 12 TRBJ2-1 TRBV19 TGTGCCAGTAGTCGGGGGGGGAATGAGCAGTTCTTC CASSRGGNEQFF
. . 13 TRBJ2-7 TRBV5-1 TGCGCCAGCAGCTTGGACAACTCCTACGAGCAGTACTTC CASSLDNSYEQYF
. . 14 TRBJ2-1 TRBV18 TGTGCCAGCTCACCCCTAAGCTCCTACAATGAGCAGTTCTTC CASSPLSSYNEQFF
TRBD2 . 16 TRBJ2-1 TRBV7-8 TGTGCCAGCAGCCGACGGACTAGCGGTTCCTACAATGAGCAGTTCTTC CASSRRTSGSYNEQFF
TRBD1 few 20 TRBJ1-1 TRBV28 TGTGCCAGCAGTTCCTCCTCACCTGGTGGGGGACAGGCCCTGAACACTGAAGCTTTCTTT CASSSSSPGGGQALNTEAFF
. few 12 TRBJ2-1 TRBV15 TGTGCCACCAGCAGAGGGTCCCGGGAGCAGTTCTTC CATSRGSREQFF
. . 13 TRBJ2-5 TRBV20-1 TGCAGTGCTAGTAGAGAGTACCAAGAGACCCAGTACTTC CSASREYQETQYF
. . 12 TRBJ2-3 TRBV5-1 TGCGCCAGCAGCTTAGTTGAGGATACGCAGTATTTT CASSLVEDTQYF
. . 14 TRBJ2-1 TRBV28 TGTGCCAGCAGTTCCGGGTCAGTGCGGAATGAGCAGTTCTTC CASSSGSVRNEQFF
TRBD1 . 15 TRBJ2-7 TRBV29-1 TGCAGCGTTGAAGATGGGTCAGGGGGTCCAAACGAGCAGTACTTC CSVEDGSGGPNEQYF
TRBD2 . 17 TRBJ2-5 TRBV7-3 TGTGCCAGCAGCTCGTCGGGGGGTACTAGCGGACAAGAGACCCAGTACTTC CASSSSGGTSGQETQYF
. . 11 TRBJ2-3 TRBV7-8 TGTGCCAGCAGCTTCGCAGATACGCAGTATTTT CASSFADTQYF
TRBD1 . 16 TRBJ2-1 TRBV7-9 TGTGCCAGCAGCCCTCCGGGACAGGGGACTTTGAATGAGCAGTTCTTC CASSPPGQGTLNEQFF
TRBD2 . 12 TRBJ2-5 TRBV2 TGTGCCAGCAGAAGGGGAGGGGAGACCCAGTACTTC CASRRGGETQYF
. . 14 TRBJ1-4 TRBV6-5 TGTGCCAGCAGTTCCGTTGCCTCTCGGGAAAAACTGTTTTTT CASSSVASREKLFF
TRBD2 . 13 TRBJ2-7 TRBV3-1/TRBV3-2 TGTGCCAGCAGCCAAGATCGAGCGGGGCGTCGGTACTTC CASSQDRAGRRYF
. . 15 TRBJ1-4 TRBV18 TGTGCCAGCTGCCCAGGGGACACTCGGGGTGAAAAACTGTTTTTT CASCPGDTRGEKLFF
TRBD1 . 15 TRBJ2-3 TRBV9 TGTGCCAGCAGCGCCCAGACAGGGTTCACAGATACGCAGTATTTT CASSAQTGFTDTQYF